Listed here are 26 T cell receptor beta chains from one sample, sequenced in a study of beta chain features in type 1 diabetes. Study results and limitations: All four CD4+ subsets from Type 1 diabetes patients carried moderately but significantly shorter TCRB CDR3s.

Expressed TCRB transcripts were sequenced because the entire RNA isolate underwent reverse transcription. This table comes from immunoSEQ multiplex PCR, and its TCRdb copy is limited to in-frame clones, with some not included. The repertoire has more than 95,000 clones, 25% to 35% of them found once; the top ten carry 0.5% to 0.55%. Their target antigens are unknown. The sequenced sample consisted of central memory CD4+ T cells from blood. These receptors came from a woman younger than 30 with type 1 diabetes.

V usage is TRBV6-1 and J usage is TRBJ1-4; D call uncertain. The V end lost 8 bases, the J end lost 5 bases, and 15 bases lay between the germline ends. This CDR3 is built from 14 residues. Germline CDR1 is MNHNS and CDR2 is SASEGT. CDR3 protein: CASGTRSYNEKLFF. Written as DNA, the CDR3 is TGTGCCAGCGGCACCCGATCTTACAATGAAAAACTGTTTTTT.

This clone occurred a few times. The chain combines TRBV6-1 with TRBJ1-2; D is uncertain. The V gene lost 4 bases and the J gene lost 3 bases, with 12 bases spanning the gap. In germline, CDR1 is MNHNS, CDR2 SASEGT. The CDR3 has 14 residues. Here the CDR3 reads CASSAGGRYYGYTF. For the CDR3, the DNA is TGTGCCAGCAGTGCCGGCGGCAGATACTATGGCTACACCTTC.

V is TRBV4-2 and J is TRBJ2-7, with 9 bases fitting TRBD2. The CDR3 sequence is 15 residues long. Losses at the gene ends were 4 bases for V and 4 bases for J; bases not matched to a gene: 8. CDR1 LGHNA and CDR2 YNFKEQ come from the germline V gene. The CDR3 reads CASSRGGRATYEQYF. In DNA form, the CDR3 reads TGTGCCAGCAGCCGGGGCGGGAGGGCCACGTACGAGCAGTACTTC.

This rearrangement joins TRBV7-9 to TRBJ2-1; D possibly corresponds to TRBD1 (5 bases). Germline loops: CDR1 SEHNR, CDR2 FQNEAQ (reference sequence). Trimming removed 1 base from V and 6 bases from J, with 10 bases in between. CDR3 length equals 14 residues. The CDR3 loop reads CASSLGQRSNEQFF. CDR3 coding DNA: TGTGCCAGCAGCTTAGGACAGCGAAGCAATGAGCAGTTCTTC.

The chain couples TRBV30 to TRBJ1-1; a possible D gene is TRBD1 (6 bases). V was trimmed by 0 bases and J by 2 bases, leaving 19 bases between them. The CDR3 totals 17 residues. Per germline, CDR1 GTSNPN and CDR2 SVGIG (reference sequence). The CDR3 bases are TGTGCCTGGAGTGTAAGTTTGTTGGGCAGGGGAAACACTGAAGCTTTCTTT. Translated: CAWSVSLLGRGNTEAFF.

This clone is judged medium-sized. This rearrangement joins TRBV5-1 to TRBJ2-1; D unclear. Between the trimmed V and J ends, which lost 0 bases and 7 bases, there was a span of 17 bases. This CDR3 is built from 16 residues. Germline-derived CDR1 and CDR2 are SGHRS and YFSETQ. CDR3 in DNA: TGCGCCAGCAGCTTGGCTTCGATGTTTGTCGCGAATGAGCAGTTCTTC. This codes for CASSLASMFVANEQFF.

CDR3 region: CATLKTSGRSGELFF. The CDR3 bases are TGTGCCACTCTTAAAACTAGCGGGAGATCCGGGGAGCTGTTTTTT. The chain has TRBV2 and TRBJ2-2, with 11 nucleotides matching TRBD2. V trimming: 10 bases; J trimming: 6 bases; junction bases outside the gene matches: 10. This CDR3 comprises 15 residues. Germline loops: CDR1 SNHLY, CDR2 FYNNEI. The full variable domain, completed using reference TRBV2 and TRBJ2-2, is EPEVTQTPSHQVTQMGQEVILRCVPISNHLYFYWYRQILGQKVEFLVSFYNNEISEKSEIFDDQFSVERPDGSNFTLKIRSTKLEDSAMYFCATLKTSGRSGELFFGEGSRLTVL.

J is TRBJ1-5 and V is TRBV19, with D possibly matching TRBD1 (5 bases). Trimming shortened V by 5 bases and J by 6 bases, and 11 bases separated the two germline ends. The germline V gene encodes CDR1 LNHDA and CDR2 SQIVND (reference sequence). The CDR3 totals 13 residues. Written as DNA, the CDR3 is TGTGCCAGTAGTGCCCAGGGAGGTCAGCCCCAGCATTTT. It yields the protein CASSAQGGQPQHF.

The V gene is TRBV2, the J gene TRBJ2-1; TRBD2 matches at 8 bases. The CDR3 covers 15 residues. J was trimmed by 4 bases and V by 4 bases; bases with no gene match: 6. Germline-derived CDR1 and CDR2 are SNHLY and FYNNEI. As DNA, the CDR3 is TGTGCCAGCAGTGGGGCGGGACTAGTTTACAATGAGCAGTTCTTC. Translation: CASSGAGLVYNEQFF.

The V gene is TRBV5-1, the J gene TRBJ2-3; 9 bases line up with TRBD2. The germline V gene has CDR1 SGHRS and CDR2 YFSETQ. The junction had 16 bases not matched to a gene; V was cut back by 4 bases and J by 4 bases. This CDR3 has 18 residues. Here the CDR3 DNA reads TGCGCCAGCAGCGCTGGGGTAGCGGGAGATAGGTTCGCAGATACGCAGTATTTT. It codes for CASSAGVAGDRFADTQYF.

This clone was observed a handful of times. The chain combines TRBV11-2 with TRBJ2-1; no clear D. Germline CDR1 and CDR2: SGHAT and FQNNGV. Trimming took 5 bases from V and 4 from J, leaving 15 bases between them. CDR3 length: 15 residues. The chain's CDR3 is CASSLRQGLYNEQFF. CDR3 bases: TGTGCCAGCAGCCTACGACAAGGATTATACAATGAGCAGTTCTTC.

This chain connects TRBV6-5 to TRBJ2-3; 9 bases fit TRBD1. The V and J ends lost 5 bases and 5 bases, in that order; junction bases with no gene match: 5. CDR3 length: 14 residues. CDR1 and CDR2 (germline): MNHEY, SVGAGI. The CDR3 coding sequence is TGTGCCAGCAGTGAAGGGACAGGGATAGATACGCAGTATTTT. Protein sequence: CASSEGTGIDTQYF.

The chain carries TRBV7-2 and TRBJ2-2; D is undetermined. The CDR3 loop spans 14 amino acids. Trimming removed 3 bases at V and 1 base at J, with 6 bases between. Looked up from germline, CDR1 is SGHTA and CDR2 is FQGNSA. In DNA form, the CDR3 reads TGTGCCAGCAGCTTTAGGAGGAACACCGGGGAGCTGTTTTTT. Amino acids: CASSFRRNTGELFF. Drawing the rest from reference TRBV7-2 and TRBJ2-2, the complete variable domain is GAGVSQSPSNKVTEKGKDVELRCDPISGHTALYWYRQSLGQGLEFLIYFQGNSAPDKSGLPSDRFSAERTGGSVSTLTIQRTQQEDSAVYLCASSFRRNTGELFFGEGSRLTVL.

The chain links TRBV20-1 to TRBJ2-7; the D is unclear. The CDR3 has 10 amino acids. V gave up 3 bases and J gave up 4 bases, with 4 bases separating them. Germline CDR1 reads DFQATT; CDR2 reads SNEGSKA (reference sequence). The DNA for the CDR3 is TGCAGTGCTAGTAGATACGAGCAGTACTTC. This translates into CSASRYEQYF.

This clone was seen just once. The rearrangement joins TRBV7-2 to TRBJ1-4, with a weak D call TRBD1 (5 bases). Between the trimmed V and J ends, which lost 5 bases and 8 bases, there was a span of 18 bases. The CDR3 runs 15 residues. The V gene's germline CDR1 is SGHTA and CDR2 FQGNSA. The DNA for the CDR3 is TGTGCCAGCAGCCAACCCGGCAGGGTAGTCGAAAAACTGTTTTTT. This translates into CASSQPGRVVEKLFF.

The chain couples TRBV5-6 to TRBJ1-4, with a possible D match to TRBD1 (5 bases). Germline V gene sequence: CDR1 SGHDT, CDR2 YYEEEE. With 1 base removed from V and 1 base from J, the gap between germline ends came to 8 bases. The CDR3 spans 15 residues. CDR3 amino acids: CASSLYGGTNEKLFF. In nucleotides, the CDR3 is TGTGCCAGCAGCTTGTACGGGGGAACTAATGAAAAACTGTTTTTT.

A few counts support this clone. The chain is built from TRBV25-1 and TRBJ1-1; 12 nucleotides align to TRBD1. The CDR3 consists of 16 residues. J lost 6 bases, V lost 1 base, and 6 bases had no gene match. Germline CDR1 is MGHDK and CDR2 is SYGVNS. The CDR3 loop is CASSELGGQGAPEAFF. The CDR3 DNA reads TGTGCCAGCAGTGAATTAGGGGGACAGGGGGCCCCTGAAGCTTTCTTT. Using reference TRBV25-1 and TRBJ1-1 for the parts outside the CDR3, the full variable domain is EADIYQTPRYLVIGTGKKITLECSQTMGHDKMYWYQQDPGMELHLIHYSYGVNSTEKGDLSSESTVSRIRTEHFPLTLESARPSHTSQYLCASSELGGQGAPEAFFGQGTRLTVV.

This chain joins TRBV9 and TRBJ2-2; TRBD2 matches at 11 bases. The CDR3 contains 15 residues. The germline V gene has CDR1 SGDLS and CDR2 YYNGEE. V shed 3 bases, J shed 3 bases, and the junction held 1 base outside the gene matches. The CDR3 spells CASSATSGDTGELFF. CDR3 coding DNA: TGTGCCAGCAGCGCGACTAGCGGGGACACCGGGGAGCTGTTTTTT.

Ten or more counts support this clone. The chain recombines TRBV2 with TRBJ2-7, with 9 bases that match TRBD2. The J segment lost 2 bases and the V segment lost 6 bases, leaving 8 bases of the junction unmatched. The CDR3 runs 15 residues. Germline-derived CDR1 and CDR2 are SNHLY and FYNNEI. The CDR3 reads CASRYGASGTYEQYF. CDR3 bases: TGTGCCAGCAGATATGGGGCTAGCGGGACCTACGAGCAGTACTTC.

This clone was observed a handful of times. V is TRBV30 and J is TRBJ2-7; a possible D gene is TRBD1 (5 bases). V was cut by 1 base and J by 4 bases, with 11 bases left in between. CDR3 length: 13 residues. The germline V gene has CDR1 GTSNPN and CDR2 SVGIG (reference sequence). Here the CDR3 reads CAWSEGLGYEQYF. The CDR3 DNA reads TGTGCCTGGAGTGAGGGGCTCGGGTACGAGCAGTACTTC.

This clone showed up just a few times. The chain employs TRBV5-1 and TRBJ1-1, with D possibly being TRBD1 (6 bases). The length of the CDR3 is 15 residues. Between the trimmed V and J ends, which lost 0 bases and 0 bases, there was a span of 9 bases. Germline CDR1 SGHRS, CDR2 YFSETQ. CDR3 loop: CASSLDGDMNTEAFF. DNA for the CDR3: TGCGCCAGCAGCTTGGATGGGGACATGAACACTGAAGCTTTCTTT.

The J gene is TRBJ2-5, the V gene TRBV29-1; possible D gene TRBD2, 5 bases. The CDR3 is 14 amino acids. Germline V gene lookup returns CDR1 SQVTM and CDR2 ANQGSEA. Trimming cost V 4 bases and J 5 bases, with 17 bases left between them. CDR3 coding DNA: TGCAGCGTTGCACCCGTGGGCATAGCGGAGACCCAGTACTTC. Encoded protein: CSVAPVGIAETQYF. The full variable domain, its missing parts supplied by reference TRBV29-1 and TRBJ2-5, is SAVISQKPSRDICQRGTSLTIQCQVDSQVTMMFWYRQQPGQSLTLIATANQGSEATYESGFVIDKFPISRPNLTFSTLTVSNMSPEDSSIYLCSVAPVGIAETQYFGPGTRLLVL.

The rearrangement links TRBV10-1 to TRBJ2-5; D gene ambiguous. Germline V gene sequence: CDR1 WNHNN, CDR2 SYGVQD (reference sequence). CDR3 size: 14 residues. Trimming left V 2 bases short and J 2 bases short, with 9 bases between. CDR3 region: CASSEGPAQETQYF. In DNA form, the CDR3 reads TGCGCCAGCAGTGAGGGGCCAGCTCAAGAGACCCAGTACTTC.

The J gene is TRBJ1-5, the V gene TRBV7-2, with a weak D call TRBD1 (6 bases). V lost 3 bases and J lost 7, with 16 bases in between. Germline values: CDR1 SGHTA, CDR2 FQGNSA. The length of the CDR3 is 15 residues. The CDR3 is CASSFFDRLGQPQHF. In DNA, the CDR3 is TGTGCCAGCAGCTTTTTCGACAGGTTGGGCCAGCCCCAGCATTTT.

This rearrangement joins TRBV19 to TRBJ1-1, with D perhaps matching TRBD1 (6 bases). CDR3 size: 14 residues. Germline CDR1 is LNHDA and CDR2 is SQIVND (reference sequence). Trimming removed 7 bases from V and 3 bases from J, with 15 bases in between. The CDR3 nucleotides read TGTGCCAGTAAAGGAGCAGGGGCCGACACTGAAGCTTTCTTT. This codes for CASKGAGADTEAFF.

This clone was seen a few times. CDR3 amino acids: CASSTGMGYGYTF. The CDR3 DNA is TGTGCCAGCAGTACAGGGATGGGCTATGGCTACACCTTC. V is TRBV28 and J is TRBJ1-2, with TRBD1 as a possible D gene (6 bases). The germline CDR1 and CDR2 sequences are MDHEN and SYDVKM. V lost 5 bases to trimming and J lost 4 bases, with 11 bases between them. CDR3 length equals 13 residues.